A single sample is the source of the 4 T cell receptor beta chains below, sequenced in a study of shared clonotypes between healthy human individuals. Clones were read by immunoSEQ multiplex PCR, and TCRdb kept only the in-frame ones, dropping some. The repertoire holds around 1,100,000 clones, with roughly 80% as singletons. The sample taken for sequencing was memory CD4+ T cells from PBMCs. The subset: CD45RA-negative fraction. The receptor set was obtained from a man younger than 35 in good health. Some clones in this sample may be carry-over from other donors' samples.

J is TRBJ2-7 and V is TRBV23-1; 8 bases are a match to TRBD1. TRBV23-1 is designated an ORF whose function remains uncertain. The V gene end was trimmed by 4 bases and the J gene end by 6 bases; junction bases not matched to a gene: 11. The CDR3 has 15 amino acids. CDR3 amino acids: CASSPQDRDAGEQYF. In DNA, the CDR3 is TGCGCCAGCAGTCCCCAGGACAGGGACGCGGGCGAGCAGTACTTC.

There are a few counts of this clone. Additional DNA sequences in this sample encode the identical CDR3. The chain has TRBV10-2 and TRBJ1-1, with TRBD1 as a possible D gene (5 bases). CDR1 is WSHSY and CDR2 is SAAADI in the germline V gene. CDR3 length: 14 residues. Trimming removed 2 bases at V and 0 bases at J, with 7 bases between. As DNA, the CDR3 is TGCGCCAGCAGTGAGCCGGGACTGAACACTGAAGCTTTCTTT. Protein: CASSEPGLNTEAFF.

This clone has a handful of counts. V usage is TRBV30 and J usage is TRBJ1-2, with 8 bases identical to TRBD1. There are 14 residues in the CDR3. J gave up 7 bases and V 2 bases, and 9 bases lay outside the gene matches. Per germline, CDR1 GTSNPN and CDR2 SVGIG (reference sequence). The CDR3, as DNA: TGTGCCTGGAGTCGGACAGGGATGAGCTCTGGCTACACCTTC. Translated, it gives CAWSRTGMSSGYTF.

The V call is TRBV9, the J call TRBJ2-2; possibly TRBD1 or TRBD2 for D (5 bases each). Trimming shortened V by 3 bases and J by 3 bases, and 9 bases separated the two germline ends. The CDR3 is 14 residues long. The germline CDR1 and CDR2 sequences are SGDLS and YYNGEE. This chain's CDR3 is CASSARGDTGELFF. CDR3 bases: TGTGCCAGCAGCGCTAGAGGGGACACCGGGGAGCTGTTTTTT.